Below, 5 T cell receptor beta chains from the same sample are listed, as sequenced in a study of cytomegalovirus exposure and HLA in healthy donors. In the PCR, 60 Vbeta and 13 Jbeta primers were used. Assay: immunoSEQ multiplex PCR; the TCRdb copy retains only in-frame clones and omits some. Among about 130,000 clones listed, approximately 82% were seen once. Material: PBMCs. These receptors were collected from a boy aged 2 to 10 in good health and CMV-seronegative.

V and J are TRBV9 and TRBJ1-4, with a tentative D call TRBD1 (6 bases). The CDR3 runs to 14 residues. V lost 0 bases and J lost 8, with 11 bases in between. Germline assignment: CDR1 SGDLS and CDR2 YYNGEE. The CDR3 loop is CASSVGTAGEKLFF. CDR3 DNA: TGTGCCAGCAGCGTAGGGACAGCCGGGGAAAAACTGTTTTTT. Supplemented by reference TRBV9 and TRBJ1-4, the full variable domain reads DSGVTQTPKHLITATGQRVTLRCSPRSGDLSVYWYQQSLDQGLQFLIQYYNGEERAKGNILERFSAQQFPDLHSELNLSSLELGDSALYFCASSVGTAGEKLFFGSGTQLSVL.

There are a few counts of this clone. The chain carries TRBV7-3 and TRBJ2-7; TRBD1 agrees at 8 bases. The J segment lost 3 bases and the V segment lost 4 bases, leaving 5 bases of the junction unmatched. Germline CDR1 is SGHTA and CDR2 is FQGTGA. The CDR3 runs 14 residues. DNA for the CDR3: TGTGCCAGCAGCTCAGGACAGGGATTCTACGAGCAGTACTTC. Residues: CASSSGQGFYEQYF.

V and J are TRBV6-1 and TRBJ1-2, with D unclear. V lost 7 bases and J 5 bases, leaving 8 bases between the germline ends. Germline-derived CDR1 and CDR2 are MNHNS and SASEGT. The CDR3 is 11 residues long. CDR3 region: CASNEIYGYTF. For the CDR3, the DNA is TGTGCCAGCAACGAGATTTATGGCTACACCTTC.

The chain has TRBV11-1 and TRBJ2-4, with D possibly matching TRBD2 (6 bases). Germline V CDR1 and CDR2: SGHAT, FQDESV (reference sequence). The CDR3 covers 14 residues. The ends were cut back, 3 bases at V and 2 bases at J, with 8 bases in the middle. The CDR3 loop reads CASSFGGTKNIQYF. CDR3 coding DNA: TGTGCCAGCAGCTTCGGGGGTACCAAAAACATTCAGTACTTC. The whole variable domain, filled in from reference TRBV11-1 and TRBJ2-4, reads EAEVAQSPRYKITEKSQAVAFWCDPISGHATLYWYRQILGQGPELLVQFQDESVVDDSQLPKDRFSAERLKGVDSTLKIQPAELGDSAMYLCASSFGGTKNIQYFGAGTRLSVL.

V is TRBV6-1 and J is TRBJ1-2; TRBD1 agrees at 7 bases. After removal of 3 bases from V and 6 bases from J, the junction contained 13 bases not matched to a gene. The CDR3 has 16 residues. The V gene's germline CDR1 is MNHNS and CDR2 SASEGT. CDR3 nucleotide sequence: TGTGCCAGCAGTGAGGATATTATTGACAGGGTGAATGGCTACACCTTC. Translation gives CASSEDIIDRVNGYTF.